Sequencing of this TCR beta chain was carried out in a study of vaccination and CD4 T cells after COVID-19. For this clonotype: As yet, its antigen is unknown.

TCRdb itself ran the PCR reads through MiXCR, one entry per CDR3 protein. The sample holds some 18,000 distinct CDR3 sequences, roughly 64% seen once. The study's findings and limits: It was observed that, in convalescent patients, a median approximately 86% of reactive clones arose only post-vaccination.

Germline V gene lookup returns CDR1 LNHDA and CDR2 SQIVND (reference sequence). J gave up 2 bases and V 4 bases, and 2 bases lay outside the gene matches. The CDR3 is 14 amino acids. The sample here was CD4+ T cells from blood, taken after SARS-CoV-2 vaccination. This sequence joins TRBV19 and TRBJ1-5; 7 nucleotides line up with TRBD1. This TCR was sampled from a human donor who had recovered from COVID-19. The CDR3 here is CASSSGQGNQPQHF. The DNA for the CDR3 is TGTGCCAGTAGTAGCGGACAGGGCAATCAGCCCCAGCATTTT.